The clone carrying this T cell receptor beta chain was observed a single time. No antigen is known for it. The table came from immunoSEQ multiplex PCR; TCRdb's copy has only in-frame clones and leaves some out. The table shows over 7,500 clones, with around two thirds occurring only once. This record belongs to a study of PD-1 blockade in classical Hodgkin lymphoma. Autologous stem cell transplantation was followed by relapse in every patient, and brentuximab vedotin exposure varied. Out of thawed PBMCs, magnetic negative selection purified CD4+ T cells. Findings and limits, study-wide: It was reported that newly diagnosed patients had less baseline TCR diversity than healthy donors.

The germline gives CDR1 MNHEY, CDR2 SMNVEV (reference sequence). The CDR3 consists of 13 residues. V lost 5 bases and J 11 bases, leaving 16 bases between the germline ends. This clonotype was obtained from a human donor with classical Hodgkin lymphoma. Sample: CD4+ T cells from blood, taken at baseline. This chain connects TRBV27 to TRBJ1-5; D may be TRBD1 (5 bases). The CDR3 DNA is TGTGCCAGCAGTCCAACCCCGGGGGGGGCCCAGCATTTT. This codes for CASSPTPGGAQHF.